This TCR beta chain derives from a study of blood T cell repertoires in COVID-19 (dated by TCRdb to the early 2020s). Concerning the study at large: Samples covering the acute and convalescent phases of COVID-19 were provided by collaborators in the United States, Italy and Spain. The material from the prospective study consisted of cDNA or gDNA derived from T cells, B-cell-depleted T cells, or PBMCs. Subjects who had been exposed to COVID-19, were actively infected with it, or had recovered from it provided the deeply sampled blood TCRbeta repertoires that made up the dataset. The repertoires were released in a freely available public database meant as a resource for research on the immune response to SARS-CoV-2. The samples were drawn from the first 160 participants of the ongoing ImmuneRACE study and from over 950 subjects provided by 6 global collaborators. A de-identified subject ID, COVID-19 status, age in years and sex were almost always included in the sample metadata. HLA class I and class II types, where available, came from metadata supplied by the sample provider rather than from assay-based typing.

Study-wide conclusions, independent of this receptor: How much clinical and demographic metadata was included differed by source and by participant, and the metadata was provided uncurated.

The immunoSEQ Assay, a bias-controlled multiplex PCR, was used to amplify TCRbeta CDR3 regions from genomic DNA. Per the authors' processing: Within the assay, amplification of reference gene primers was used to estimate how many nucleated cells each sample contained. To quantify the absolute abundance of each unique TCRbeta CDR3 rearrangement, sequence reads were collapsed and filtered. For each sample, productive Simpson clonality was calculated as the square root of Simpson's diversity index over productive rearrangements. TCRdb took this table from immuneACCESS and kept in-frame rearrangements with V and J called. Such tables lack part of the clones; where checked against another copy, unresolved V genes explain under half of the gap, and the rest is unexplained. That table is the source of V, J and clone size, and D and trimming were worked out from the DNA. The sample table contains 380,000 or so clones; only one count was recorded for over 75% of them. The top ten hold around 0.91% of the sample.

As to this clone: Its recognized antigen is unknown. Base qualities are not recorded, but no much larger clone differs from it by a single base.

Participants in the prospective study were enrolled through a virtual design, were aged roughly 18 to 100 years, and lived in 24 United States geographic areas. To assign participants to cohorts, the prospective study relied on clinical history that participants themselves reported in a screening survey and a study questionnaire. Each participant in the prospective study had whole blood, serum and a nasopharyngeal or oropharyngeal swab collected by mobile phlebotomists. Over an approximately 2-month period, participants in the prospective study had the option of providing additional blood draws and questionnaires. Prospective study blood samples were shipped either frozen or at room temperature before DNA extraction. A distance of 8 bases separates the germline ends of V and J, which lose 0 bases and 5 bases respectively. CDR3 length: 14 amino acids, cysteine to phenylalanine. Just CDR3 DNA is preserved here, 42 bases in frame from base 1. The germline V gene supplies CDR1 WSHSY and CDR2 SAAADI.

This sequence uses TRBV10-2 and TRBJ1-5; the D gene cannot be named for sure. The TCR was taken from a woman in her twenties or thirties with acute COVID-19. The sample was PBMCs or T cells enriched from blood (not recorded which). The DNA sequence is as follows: TGCGCCAGCAGTGAGTCGGTGGCCCATCAGCCCCAGCATTTT. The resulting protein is CASSESVAHQPQHF.